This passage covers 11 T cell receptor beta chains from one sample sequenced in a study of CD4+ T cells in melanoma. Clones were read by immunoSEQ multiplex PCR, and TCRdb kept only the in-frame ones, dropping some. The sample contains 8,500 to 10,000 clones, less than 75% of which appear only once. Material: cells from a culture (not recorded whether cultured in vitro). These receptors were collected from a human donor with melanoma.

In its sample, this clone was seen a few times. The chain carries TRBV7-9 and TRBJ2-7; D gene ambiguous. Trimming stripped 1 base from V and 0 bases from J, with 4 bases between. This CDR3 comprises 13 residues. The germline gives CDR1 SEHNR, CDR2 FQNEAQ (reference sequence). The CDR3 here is CASSLVPSYEQYF. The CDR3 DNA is TGTGCCAGCAGCTTAGTACCCTCCTACGAGCAGTACTTC. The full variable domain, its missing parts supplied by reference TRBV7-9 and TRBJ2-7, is DTGVSQNPRHKITKRGQNVTFRCDPISEHNRLYWYRQTLGQGPEFLTYFQNEAQLEKSRLLSDRFSAERPKGSFSTLEIQRTEQGDSAMYLCASSLVPSYEQYFGPGTRLTVT.

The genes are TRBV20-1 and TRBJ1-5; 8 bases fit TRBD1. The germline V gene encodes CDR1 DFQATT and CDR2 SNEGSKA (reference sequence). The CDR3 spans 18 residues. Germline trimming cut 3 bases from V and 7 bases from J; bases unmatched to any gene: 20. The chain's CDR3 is CSASSQPGTGGLRQPQHF. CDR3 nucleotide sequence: TGCAGTGCTAGTTCCCAACCTGGAACAGGGGGATTGCGGCAGCCCCAGCATTTT.

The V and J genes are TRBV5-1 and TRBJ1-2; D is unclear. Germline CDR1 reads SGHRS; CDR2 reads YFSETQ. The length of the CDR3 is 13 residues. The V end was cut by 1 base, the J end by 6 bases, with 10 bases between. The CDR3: CASSLNTGHGYTF. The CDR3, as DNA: TGCGCCAGCAGCTTGAATACTGGGCATGGCTACACCTTC.

DNA of the CDR3: TGTGCCAGCAGCCTACTTCCGGCGGCTACTAACTATGGCTACACCTTC. Translation: CASSLLPAATNYGYTF. This chain connects TRBV6-6 to TRBJ1-2; D is unresolved. The CDR3 spans 16 residues. Germline CDR1 MNHNY, CDR2 SVGAGI (reference sequence). With 6 bases removed from V and 0 bases from J, the gap between germline ends came to 17 bases.

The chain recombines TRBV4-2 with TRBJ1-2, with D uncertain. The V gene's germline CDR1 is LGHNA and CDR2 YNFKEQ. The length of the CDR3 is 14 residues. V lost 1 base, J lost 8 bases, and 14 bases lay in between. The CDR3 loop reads CASSQGVGISGYTF. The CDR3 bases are TGTGCCAGCAGCCAAGGTGTGGGTATCAGCGGCTACACCTTC.

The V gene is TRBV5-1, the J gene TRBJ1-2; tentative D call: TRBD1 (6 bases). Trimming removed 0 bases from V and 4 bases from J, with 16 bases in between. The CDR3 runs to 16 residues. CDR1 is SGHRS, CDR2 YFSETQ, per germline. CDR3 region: CASSLGSWGAGYGYTF. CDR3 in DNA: TGCGCCAGCAGCTTGGGGTCCTGGGGGGCTGGCTATGGCTACACCTTC.

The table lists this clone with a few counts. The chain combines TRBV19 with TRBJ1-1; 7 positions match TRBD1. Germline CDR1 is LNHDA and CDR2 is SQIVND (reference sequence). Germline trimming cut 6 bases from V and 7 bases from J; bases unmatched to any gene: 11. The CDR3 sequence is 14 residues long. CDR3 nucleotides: TGTGCCAGTAGGAAGATACAGGGGCGGAATGAAGCTTTCTTT. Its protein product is CASRKIQGRNEAFF.

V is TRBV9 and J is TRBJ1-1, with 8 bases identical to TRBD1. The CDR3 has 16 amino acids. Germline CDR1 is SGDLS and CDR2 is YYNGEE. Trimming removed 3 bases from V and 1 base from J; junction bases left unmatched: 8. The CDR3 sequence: CASSAARGTGNTEAFF. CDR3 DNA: TGTGCCAGCAGCGCTGCGAGAGGGACAGGGAACACTGAAGCTTTCTTT.

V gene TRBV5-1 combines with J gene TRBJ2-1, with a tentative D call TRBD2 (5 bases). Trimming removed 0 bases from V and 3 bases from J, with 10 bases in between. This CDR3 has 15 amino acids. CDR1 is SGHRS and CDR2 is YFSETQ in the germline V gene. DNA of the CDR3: TGCGCCAGCAGCTTGGTTTCTAGCCTCTACAATGAGCAGTTCTTC. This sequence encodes CASSLVSSLYNEQFF.

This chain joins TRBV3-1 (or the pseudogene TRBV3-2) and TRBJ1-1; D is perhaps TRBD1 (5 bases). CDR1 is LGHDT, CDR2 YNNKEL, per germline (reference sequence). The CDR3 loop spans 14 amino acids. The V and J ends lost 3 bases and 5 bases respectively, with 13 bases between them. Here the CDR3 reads CASSHPGRGTEAFF. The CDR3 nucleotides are TGTGCCAGCAGCCATCCCGGACGGGGGACTGAAGCTTTCTTT.

The CDR3: CASSFGGPSQFF. Written as DNA, the CDR3 is TGTGCCAGCAGTTTCGGGGGACCATCACAGTTCTTC. The V gene is TRBV12-3 or TRBV12-4, the J gene TRBJ2-1; the D gene is possibly TRBD2 (6 bases). V gave up 3 bases and J gave up 13 bases, with 13 bases separating them. The CDR3 extends over 12 amino acids.